A selection of T cell receptor beta chains follows, all from one sample in a study of T cells after yellow fever vaccination. TCRdb re-derived calls from the 5' RACE reads in MiXCR, one entry per CDR3 protein. The sample includes hundreds of thousands of distinct CDR3 sequences, approximately 13% seen only once; the top ten take more than 13%. This material consisted of PBMCs, taken on the day of the yellow fever booster vaccination. All receptors derive from a man aged 25 to 40 who received the YFV17D yellow fever vaccine. The CDR3 runs from the conserved cysteine through the conserved F or W. A D gene is named only where the DNA matches it firmly. Only part of the rows carry a size: once, few, many, or a class if the clone is expanded.

CDR3nt,CDR3aa,v_gene,abundance,j_gene,d_gene
TGTGCCAGCAGCACTGGACAGGGGAACACCGGGGAGCTGTTTTTT,CASSTGQGNTGELFF,TRBV9,.,TRBJ2-2,TRBD1
TGCAGCGTTGAAGCTGGGTATGGAACTGAAGCTTTCTTT,CSVEAGYGTEAFF,TRBV29-1,.,TRBJ1-1,.
TGCAGCGGTACAGGGCGCCAAGAGACCCAGTACTTC,CSGTGRQETQYF,TRBV29-1,few,TRBJ2-5,.
TGCGCCAGCAGGGCGGGAGACACAGTATCCGAGCAGTACTTC,CASRAGDTVSEQYF,TRBV5-1,.,TRBJ2-7,TRBD2
TGTGCCAGCAGCTTTTATCATGGGGGGGAGCAGTACTTC,CASSFYHGGEQYF,TRBV7-9,.,TRBJ2-7,.
TGCAGTGCCCCGAGGTCACAGGGGGGCAATCAGCCCCAGCATTTT,CSAPRSQGGNQPQHF,TRBV20-1,few,TRBJ1-5,TRBD1
TGCGCCAGCAGCCGGGTCCGGACTAGCGGGACCTTGGGACCTAGCACAGGTACGCAGTATTTT,CASSRVRTSGTLGPSTGTQYF,TRBV5-1,.,TRBJ2-3,TRBD2
TGTGCCAGCAGCTCCCTCGGGGGCGGGGAGCTGTTTTTT,CASSSLGGGELFF,TRBV9,.,TRBJ2-2,.
TGCGCCAGCAGGGCAGGACTAGCAGGCAATGAGCAGTTCTTC,CASRAGLAGNEQFF,TRBV4-3,once,TRBJ2-1,TRBD2
TGTGCCACCAGCAGAGCGAAGACTAGTGTAGCAGATACGCAGTATTTT,CATSRAKTSVADTQYF,TRBV15,once,TRBJ2-3,.
TGTGCCAGCAGCTTAACGGGATCCATCTCTCGGGAGCAGTACTTC,CASSLTGSISREQYF,TRBV11-2,.,TRBJ2-7,.
TGCAGTGCTAGAATTGGGAGGTTGAATGAGCAGTTCTTC,CSARIGRLNEQFF,TRBV20-1,few,TRBJ2-1,.